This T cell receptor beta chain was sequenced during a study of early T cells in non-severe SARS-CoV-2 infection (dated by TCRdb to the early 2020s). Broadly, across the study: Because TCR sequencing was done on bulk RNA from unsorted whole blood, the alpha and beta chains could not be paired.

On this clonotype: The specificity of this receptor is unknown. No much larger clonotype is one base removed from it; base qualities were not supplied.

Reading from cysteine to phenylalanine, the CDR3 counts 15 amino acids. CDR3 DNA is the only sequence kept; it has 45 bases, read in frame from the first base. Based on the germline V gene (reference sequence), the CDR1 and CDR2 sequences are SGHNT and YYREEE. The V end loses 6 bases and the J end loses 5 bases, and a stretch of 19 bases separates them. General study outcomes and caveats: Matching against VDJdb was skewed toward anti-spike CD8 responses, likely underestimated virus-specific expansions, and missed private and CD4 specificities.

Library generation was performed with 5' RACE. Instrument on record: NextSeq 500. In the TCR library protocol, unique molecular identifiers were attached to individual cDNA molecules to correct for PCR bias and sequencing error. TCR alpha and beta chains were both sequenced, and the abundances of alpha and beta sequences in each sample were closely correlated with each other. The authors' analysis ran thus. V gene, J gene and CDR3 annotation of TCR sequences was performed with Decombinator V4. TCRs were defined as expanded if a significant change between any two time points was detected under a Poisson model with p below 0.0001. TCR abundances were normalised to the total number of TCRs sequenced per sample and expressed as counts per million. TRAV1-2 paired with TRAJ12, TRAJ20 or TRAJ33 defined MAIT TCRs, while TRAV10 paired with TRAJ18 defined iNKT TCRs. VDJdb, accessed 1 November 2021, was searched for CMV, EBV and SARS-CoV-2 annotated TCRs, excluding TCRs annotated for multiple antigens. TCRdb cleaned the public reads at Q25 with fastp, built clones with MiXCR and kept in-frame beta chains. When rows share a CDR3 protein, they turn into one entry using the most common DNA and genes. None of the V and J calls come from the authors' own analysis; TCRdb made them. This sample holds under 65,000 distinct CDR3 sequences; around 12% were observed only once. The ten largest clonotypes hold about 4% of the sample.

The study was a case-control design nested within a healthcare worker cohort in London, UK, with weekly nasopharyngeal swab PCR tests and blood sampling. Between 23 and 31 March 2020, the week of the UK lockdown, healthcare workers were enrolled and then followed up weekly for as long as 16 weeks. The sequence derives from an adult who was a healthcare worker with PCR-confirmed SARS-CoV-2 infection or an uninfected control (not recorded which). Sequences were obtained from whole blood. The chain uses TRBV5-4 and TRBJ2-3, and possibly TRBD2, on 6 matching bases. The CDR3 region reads CASTPIGGSQDTQYF. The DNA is TGTGCCAGCACCCCGATCGGGGGAAGTCAAGATACGCAGTATTTT.